Below, 8 T cell receptor beta chains from the same sample are listed, as sequenced in a study of blood T cell repertoires in COVID-19. Clones were sequenced by immunoSEQ multiplex PCR, and TCRdb holds only the in-frame ones, with some missing. The profile shows 200,000 to 300,000 clones, approximately 86% of them singletons. The sequencing input was PBMCs or T cells enriched from blood (not recorded which). These receptors came from a young woman who had recovered from COVID-19.

V and J are TRBV4-1 and TRBJ2-1; 14 bases map to TRBD2. The CDR3 runs 17 residues. V lost 1 base and J lost 4; bases outside the gene matches: 3. CDR1 and CDR2 from the germline V gene are MGHRA and YSYEKL. This CDR3 reads CASSQVTSGRAYNEQFF. The CDR3 bases are TGCGCCAGCAGCCAAGTGACTAGCGGGAGGGCATACAATGAGCAGTTCTTC.

The rearrangement uses TRBV28 and TRBJ2-7; a possible D gene is TRBD2 (5 bases). The CDR3 contains 14 residues. Looked up from germline, CDR1 is MDHEN and CDR2 is SYDVKM. Trimming stripped 5 bases from V and 5 bases from J, with 16 bases between. The CDR3 sequence is CASSTPRRSHEQYF. The CDR3 DNA sequence: TGTGCCAGCAGTACCCCTCGGAGGAGCCACGAGCAGTACTTC. The full variable domain, its missing parts supplied by reference TRBV28 and TRBJ2-7, is DVKVTQSSRYLVKRTGEKVFLECVQDMDHENMFWYRQDPGLGLRLIYFSYDVKMKEKGDIPEGYSVSREKKERFSLILESASTNQTSMYLCASSTPRRSHEQYFGPGTRLTVT.

This clone was detected many times. The gene calls are TRBV3-1 (or the pseudogene TRBV3-2) and TRBJ2-7; TRBD1 aligns across 9 bases. Germline-derived CDR1 and CDR2 are LGHDT and YNNKEL (reference sequence). CDR3 length equals 16 residues. J was trimmed by 3 bases and V by 0 bases; bases with no gene match: 6. CDR3 nucleotide sequence: TGTGCCAGCAGCCAAGAGGGGACAGGGAGAAACTACGAGCAGTACTTC. It encodes CASSQEGTGRNYEQYF.

A word on this clone: At one of its ends the junction is not consistent with the germline gene, which may arise from a read error. This sequence joins TRBV29-1 and TRBJ2-5; D is uncertain. Germline V gives CDR1 SQVTM, CDR2 ANQGSEA. The CDR3 covers 11 residues. In nucleotides, the CDR3 is TGCAGCGCTCACATAAGAGAGGCCCAGTACTTC. This sequence encodes CSAHIREAQYF.

The rearrangement joins TRBV10-3 to TRBJ2-1; 9 nucleotides line up with TRBD2. The ends lost 0 bases at V and 2 bases at J; junction bases unmatched: 5. Germline V gene data show CDR1 as ENHRY and CDR2 as SYGVKD. The CDR3 consists of 17 residues. CDR3 DNA: TGTGCCATCAGTGAGTCCGGTAGCGGGGGTGCCTACAATGAGCAGTTCTTC. This translates into CAISESGSGGAYNEQFF.

The V and J genes are TRBV11-2 and TRBJ2-1, with 12 bases matching TRBD2. The CDR3 is made up of 15 amino acids. Per germline, CDR1 SGHAT and CDR2 FQNNGV. V was clipped by 5 bases and J by 8 bases; unmatched bases: 7. CDR3 protein: CASSLRLAGVDEQFF. CDR3 coding DNA: TGTGCCAGCAGCCTCCGACTAGCGGGAGTCGATGAGCAGTTCTTC.

This clone was counted a few times. The chain couples TRBV4-1 to TRBJ2-7; the D gene is possibly TRBD1 (5 bases). This CDR3 is built from 13 residues. Trimming removed 0 bases at V and 3 bases at J, with 6 bases between. Germline V gene data show CDR1 as MGHRA and CDR2 as YSYEKL. The CDR3 coding sequence is TGCGCCAGCAGCCAAGATCAGGGCTACGAGCAGTACTTC. Translating gives CASSQDQGYEQYF.

CDR3: CASSNTGGPYEQYF. In DNA form, the CDR3 reads TGTGCCAGCAGCAATACAGGGGGCCCCTACGAGCAGTACTTC. The rearrangement uses TRBV5-4 and TRBJ2-7; 9 bases align to TRBD1. J was trimmed by 2 bases and V by 4 bases; bases with no gene match: 4. The V gene's germline CDR1 is SGHNT and CDR2 YYREEE (reference sequence). This CDR3 is 14 amino acids long.